One and the same sample provided the 31 T cell receptor beta chains below, sequenced in a study of cytomegalovirus exposure and HLA in healthy donors. The PCR had 60 Vbeta and 13 Jbeta primers. Libraries were prepared by immunoSEQ multiplex PCR; TCRdb keeps only in-frame clonotypes and omits some of them. In the table there are some 130,000 clones, 79% of which are singletons. Sequenced material: PBMCs. Receptor source: a man aged 40-50 years in good health and CMV-seropositive.

The rearrangement links TRBV29-1 to TRBJ2-5; D may be TRBD1 (5 bases). This CDR3 spans 16 amino acids. Germline V CDR1 and CDR2: SQVTM, ANQGSEA. V was pared by 0 bases and J by 4 bases, with 18 bases between. The CDR3 reads CSVEDGAGLIGETQYF. CDR3 coding DNA: TGCAGCGTTGAAGATGGGGCAGGTTTAATTGGAGAGACCCAGTACTTC.

The rearrangement uses TRBV30 and TRBJ2-1; 13 bases align to TRBD2. Germline V gene data show CDR1 as GTSNPN and CDR2 as SVGIG (reference sequence). The CDR3 runs to 16 residues. J gave up 0 bases and V 3 bases, and 2 bases lay outside the gene matches. CDR3 amino acids: CAWSRTSGSSYNEQFF. CDR3 nucleotide sequence: TGTGCCTGGAGCCGGACTAGCGGGAGCTCCTACAATGAGCAGTTCTTC.

This chain joins TRBV28 and TRBJ1-5, with TRBD1 matching over 7 bases. The CDR3 contains 15 residues. Trimming cost V 5 bases and J 7 bases; bases outside gene matches: 11. Per the germline V gene, CDR1 is MDHEN and CDR2 is SYDVKM. CDR3 loop: CASSLKDRNRQPQHF. The CDR3 nucleotides read TGTGCCAGCAGTCTTAAGGACAGGAACAGGCAGCCCCAGCATTTT.

This chain uses TRBV6-5 with TRBJ2-5; tentative D call: TRBD2 (5 bases). CDR3 size: 11 residues. Trimming removed 2 bases at V and 11 bases at J, with 9 bases between. Germline CDR1 is MNHEY and CDR2 is SVGAGI. CDR3 in amino acids: CASSYGWEQYF. CDR3 nucleotide sequence: TGTGCCAGCAGTTACGGGTGGGAGCAGTACTTC.

This chain joins TRBV11-1 and TRBJ2-7, with a possible D match to TRBD2 (6 bases). Trimming took off 5 bases at V and 3 bases at J, with 11 bases between the two ends. The CDR3 totals 13 residues. Per germline, CDR1 SGHAT and CDR2 FQDESV (reference sequence). The CDR3 DNA is TGTGCCAGCAGCCCCCGGCGGGGCTACGAGCAGTACTTC. Protein: CASSPRRGYEQYF.

This clone was found a few times. The V and J genes are TRBV10-3 and TRBJ2-3; D is perhaps TRBD2 (6 bases). The CDR3 runs to 15 residues. Trimming took 4 bases from V and 2 from J, leaving 13 bases between them. The germline V gene has CDR1 ENHRY and CDR2 SYGVKD. DNA of the CDR3: TGTGCCATCAGTGGGGGGGTAGCAATCACAGATACGCAGTATTTT. Protein product: CAISGGVAITDTQYF.

This chain uses TRBV12-5 with TRBJ1-4; possibly TRBD1 for D (6 bases). V was shortened by 3 bases and J by 3 bases, with 8 bases between the two germline ends. CDR3 length: 14 amino acids. Per germline, CDR1 LGHNT and CDR2 FRNRAP. As DNA, the CDR3 is TGTGCTAGTGGTTTAGGGGGGGCTAATGAAAAACTGTTTTTT. Protein: CASGLGGANEKLFF.

The chain is built from TRBV13 and TRBJ1-4; 7 bases match TRBD1. J was trimmed by 8 bases and V by 4 bases; bases with no gene match: 16. The germline CDR1 and CDR2 sequences are PRHDT and FYEKMQ (reference sequence). The CDR3 contains 17 residues. The CDR3 sequence: CASSSTGTSSRREKLFF. The CDR3 DNA sequence: TGTGCCAGCAGCTCGACAGGGACAAGCTCGCGAAGAGAAAAACTGTTTTTT.

The V and J genes are TRBV6-1 and TRBJ2-5; the D is unclear. The J call may be in error: the DNA end matches TRBJ2-7 better. The CDR3 loop spans 14 amino acids. Germline CDR1 is MNHNS and CDR2 is SASEGT. CDR3 sequence reads: CASSEIAMPYEQYF. The CDR3, as DNA: TGTGCCAGCAGTGAAATAGCAATGCCCTACGAGCAGTACTTC.

This sequence joins TRBV6-1 and TRBJ1-6; the D is unclear. Germline CDR1 reads MNHNS; CDR2 reads SASEGT. The CDR3 totals 13 residues. Between the trimmed V and J ends, which lost 8 bases and 5 bases, there was a span of 10 bases. The CDR3 region is CASSDLDNSPLHF. The CDR3 DNA is TGTGCCAGCTCGGACTTAGATAATTCACCCCTCCACTTT.

The chain couples TRBV5-1 to TRBJ2-1; D unclear. Germline lookup yields CDR1 SGHRS and CDR2 YFSETQ. The V gene lost 2 bases and the J gene lost 5 bases, with 8 bases spanning the gap. The CDR3 has 13 residues. The CDR3 region has the DNA TGCGCCAGCAGCTTACCGGGTCACAATGAGCAGTTCTTC. Translated, it gives CASSLPGHNEQFF.

The chain carries TRBV28 and TRBJ2-3; TRBD1 is a possible D gene (6 bases). The CDR3 runs to 15 residues. With 5 bases removed from V and 5 bases from J, the gap between germline ends came to 17 bases. The germline V gene encodes CDR1 MDHEN and CDR2 SYDVKM. The CDR3 coding sequence is TGTGCCAGCAGTCCGCAATCCCAGGGGAAAGATACGCAGTATTTT. Translating it yields CASSPQSQGKDTQYF.

The chain combines TRBV12-5 with TRBJ1-1; tentatively, D is TRBD1 (6 bases). Germline CDR1 is LGHNT and CDR2 is FRNRAP. The CDR3 runs 13 residues. V lost 1 base and J lost 5, with 8 bases in between. The CDR3 DNA follows: TGTGCTAGTGGTTTGGAGGGGGGGACTGAAGCTTTCTTT. As protein: CASGLEGGTEAFF.

This rearrangement joins TRBV5-8 to TRBJ1-2; D may be TRBD1 (5 bases). Per the germline V gene, CDR1 is SGHTS and CDR2 is YDEGEE. The ends were cut back, 0 bases at V and 0 bases at J, with 6 bases in the middle. The CDR3 runs to 14 residues. The CDR3 nucleotides read TGTGCCAGCAGCTTGGACAGGACTAACTATGGCTACACCTTC. Translated: CASSLDRTNYGYTF.

This clone has a single count. In nucleotides, the CDR3 is TGCAGCGTTGCTCAAGGACAGGGGGAAGCTACGCAGTATTTT. Its translation is CSVAQGQGEATQYF. The rearrangement joins TRBV29-1 to TRBJ2-3; TRBD1 matches 10 bases. The germline V gene encodes CDR1 SQVTM and CDR2 ANQGSEA. The V gene end was trimmed by 4 bases and the J gene end by 8 bases; junction bases not matched to a gene: 9. CDR3 length: 14 amino acids.

This clone came up a few times. The chain couples TRBV10-3 to TRBJ2-7, with 8 bases aligning to TRBD2. This CDR3 is 15 amino acids long. With V trimmed by 3 bases and J by 3 bases, 7 bases remained unmatched. CDR1 is ENHRY and CDR2 is SYGVKD in the germline V gene. The CDR3 spells CAISDRAAGDYEQYF. For the CDR3, the DNA is TGTGCCATCAGTGATCGGGCAGCGGGAGACTACGAGCAGTACTTC.

This sequence joins TRBV7-2 and TRBJ2-2; 10 bases map to TRBD2. Germline CDR1 is SGHTA and CDR2 is FQGNSA. Germline trimming cut 6 bases from V and 3 bases from J; bases unmatched to any gene: 7. The CDR3 spans 16 residues. CDR3 loop: CASRPTSGTDTGELFF. CDR3 sequence (DNA): TGTGCCAGCAGGCCAACTAGCGGGACGGACACCGGGGAGCTGTTTTTT.

The chain joins TRBV4-1 to TRBJ2-3; 9 bases map to TRBD1. Losses at the gene ends were 0 bases for V and 5 bases for J; bases not matched to a gene: 6. Per germline, CDR1 MGHRA and CDR2 YSYEKL. The CDR3 length is 16 residues. The CDR3: CASSQDHRGLGDTQYF. The CDR3 DNA is TGCGCCAGCAGCCAAGATCACAGGGGGCTTGGAGATACGCAGTATTTT.

The chain recombines TRBV27 with TRBJ2-7; 8 positions match TRBD2. The CDR3 covers 16 residues. In germline, CDR1 is MNHEY, CDR2 SMNVEV (reference sequence). V was clipped by 2 bases and J by 0 bases; unmatched bases: 6. The CDR3 coding sequence is TGTGCCAGCAGTTTAAGAGGACTAGCCCTCTCCTACGAGCAGTACTTC. Its translation: CASSLRGLALSYEQYF.

V and J are TRBV5-4 and TRBJ1-2; maybe TRBD1 (5 bases). The CDR3 loop spans 11 amino acids. Looked up from germline, CDR1 is SGHNT and CDR2 is YYREEE (reference sequence). The germline V and J ends were trimmed by 0 bases and 8 bases, with 5 bases remaining between them. DNA for the CDR3: TGTGCCAGCAGCTTGGGGGGCGGCTACACCTTC. Translation: CASSLGGGYTF.

This chain links TRBV11-2 with TRBJ2-3, with TRBD1 matching over 9 bases. V was pared by 5 bases and J by 0 bases, with 6 bases of the junction left unmatched. From germline, CDR1 is SGHAT and CDR2 FQNNGV. The CDR3 is made up of 16 amino acids. The CDR3 spells CASSQNRGQSTDTQYF. CDR3 sequence (DNA): TGTGCCAGCAGCCAGAACAGGGGGCAGAGCACAGATACGCAGTATTTT. The full variable domain, completed using reference TRBV11-2 and TRBJ2-3, is EAGVAQSPRYKIIEKRQSVAFWCNPISGHATLYWYQQILGQGPKLLIQFQNNGVVDDSQLPKDRFSAERLKGVDSTLKIQPAKLEDSAVYLCASSQNRGQSTDTQYFGPGTRLTVL.

The chain has TRBV5-6 and TRBJ2-5; 8 bases map to TRBD1. The last part of the DNA fits TRBJ2-7 better; the J call may be wrong. Germline V gene data show CDR1 as SGHDT and CDR2 as YYEEEE. The CDR3 sequence is 15 residues long. The CDR3 sequence: CASSLGAGGAYEQYF. In DNA, the CDR3 is TGTGCCAGCAGCTTGGGGGCAGGGGGCGCGTACGAGCAGTACTTC.

The rearrangement links TRBV19 to TRBJ1-4; D may be TRBD1 (6 bases). The germline V gene has CDR1 LNHDA and CDR2 SQIVND (reference sequence). Trimming took 3 bases from V and 8 from J, leaving 16 bases between them. The CDR3 consists of 15 residues. The CDR3 coding sequence is TGTGCCAGTAGTATTCGGGACATCACGTCGGAAAAACTGTTTTTT. This sequence encodes CASSIRDITSEKLFF.

With regard to this clone: Other DNA variants within this sample encode the same CDR3. The chain links TRBV18 to TRBJ1-5; possible D gene TRBD1, 5 bases. Trimming pared 1 base from V and 0 bases from J, leaving 7 bases between. This CDR3 is built from 15 residues. In germline, CDR1 is KGHSH, CDR2 LQKENI. Here the CDR3 DNA reads TGTGCCAGCTCACCACGGGGCTCTAGCAATCAGCCCCAGCATTTT. Translated, it gives CASSPRGSSNQPQHF.

This sequence joins TRBV10-3 and TRBJ2-3; no firm D call. V lost 10 bases, J lost 2 bases, and 16 bases lay in between. Germline CDR1 and CDR2: ENHRY and SYGVKD. CDR3 length equals 14 residues. CDR3 sequence reads: CASTLGTSTDTQYF. The CDR3 DNA reads as TGTGCCAGTACCCTGGGCACTTCCACAGATACGCAGTATTTT.

The V gene is TRBV11-2, the J gene TRBJ2-2, with unresolved D. Germline V gene lookup returns CDR1 SGHAT and CDR2 FQNNGV. Trimming cost V 1 base and J 3 bases, with 9 bases left between them. CDR3 size: 15 residues. In nucleotides, the CDR3 is TGTGCCAGCAGCTTAGTGTACGGGTACACCGGGGAGCTGTTTTTT. Encoded protein: CASSLVYGYTGELFF. Full variable domain (remainder filled in from reference TRBV11-2 and TRBJ2-2): EAGVAQSPRYKIIEKRQSVAFWCNPISGHATLYWYQQILGQGPKLLIQFQNNGVVDDSQLPKDRFSAERLKGVDSTLKIQPAKLEDSAVYLCASSLVYGYTGELFFGEGSRLTVL.

Comment on this clone: The junction shows a germline mismatch at one end, possibly a read error. The chain couples TRBV27 to TRBJ1-5, with TRBD1 matching over 8 bases. Germline CDR1 is MNHEY and CDR2 is SMNVEV (reference sequence). CDR3 size: 16 residues. The CDR3 DNA sequence: TGTGCCAGCAGTTTTATAGGACAGGGTGGAAATCGGCCCCAGCATTTT. Encoded protein: CASSFIGQGGNRPQHF.

This chain links TRBV7-3 with TRBJ2-7; D might be TRBD2 (5 bases). The CDR3 is 14 amino acids. Germline CDR1 SGHTA, CDR2 FQGTGA. Trimming took 3 bases from V and 6 from J, leaving 15 bases between them. Here the CDR3 reads CASSFEGPFGEQYF. The CDR3 DNA reads as TGTGCCAGCAGCTTCGAGGGTCCCTTTGGCGAGCAGTACTTC.

J is TRBJ2-5 and V is TRBV5-1; the match to TRBD1 covers 9 bases. The CDR3 spans 14 residues. The ends lost 4 bases at V and 1 base at J; junction bases unmatched: 2. Per germline, CDR1 SGHRS and CDR2 YFSETQ. This CDR3 is CASSGTGSQETQYF. For the CDR3, the DNA is TGCGCCAGCAGCGGGACAGGGAGCCAAGAGACCCAGTACTTC.

The chain recombines TRBV6-1 with TRBJ2-1; a weak D match, TRBD2 (5 bases). This CDR3 is built from 15 residues. Between the trimmed V and J ends, which lost 5 bases and 3 bases, there was a span of 14 bases. The germline V gene encodes CDR1 MNHNS and CDR2 SASEGT. The CDR3 sequence is CASSLEAGGYNEQFF. The CDR3, as DNA: TGTGCCAGCAGTTTGGAGGCGGGCGGCTACAATGAGCAGTTCTTC.

This clone appeared a single time. The chain combines TRBV6-1 with TRBJ2-7; the match to TRBD1 covers 8 bases. This CDR3 contains 12 residues. With V trimmed by 6 bases and J by 7 bases, 5 bases remained unmatched. Germline V CDR1 and CDR2: MNHNS, SASEGT. CDR3 residues: CASRPGGAEQYF. In DNA form, the CDR3 reads TGTGCCAGCAGACCAGGGGGCGCTGAGCAGTACTTC.